This TCR beta chain is from a study of blood T cell repertoires in COVID-19. Across the study: Donors in the United States, Italy and Spain gave samples during acute or convalescent COVID-19. Sample material is recorded as cDNA or gDNA derived from T cells, B-cell-depleted T cells, or PBMCs.

This CDR3 has 15 residues. V gave up 8 bases and J gave up 3 bases, with 22 bases separating them. Germline values: CDR1 SQVTM, CDR2 ANQGSEA. Assay: immunoSEQ multiplex PCR; the TCRdb copy retains only in-frame clones and omits some. Seen here are 40,000 to 50,000 clones, about 89% observed once, and the top ten hold around 6%. The TCR was taken from a man between 65 and 85 years old with active COVID-19. The chain links TRBV29-1 to TRBJ1-2; D may be TRBD1 (6 bases). Sequenced material: peripheral blood. The CDR3 protein is CSYSRGGANDYGYTF. DNA of the CDR3: TGCAGCTACTCAAGGGGGGGGGCAAATGACTATGGCTACACCTTC.